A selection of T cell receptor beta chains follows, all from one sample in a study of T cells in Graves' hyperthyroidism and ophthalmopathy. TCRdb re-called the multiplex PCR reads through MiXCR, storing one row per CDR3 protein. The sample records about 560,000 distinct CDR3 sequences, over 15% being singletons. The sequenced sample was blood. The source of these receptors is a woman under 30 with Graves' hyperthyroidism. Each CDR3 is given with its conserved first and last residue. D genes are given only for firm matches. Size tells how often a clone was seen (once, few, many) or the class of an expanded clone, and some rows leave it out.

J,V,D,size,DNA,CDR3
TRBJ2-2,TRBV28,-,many,TGTGCCAGCAGTCCGACAAGAAAGGCGAACACCGGGGAGCTGTTTTTT,CASSPTRKANTGELFF
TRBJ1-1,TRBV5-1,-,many,TGCGCCAGCAGATGGGAGGGGATGAACACTGAAGCTTTCTTT,CASRWEGMNTEAFF
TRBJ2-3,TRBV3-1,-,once,TGTGCCAGCAGCCAAGCGGTTAGAAGGGCAGATACGCAGTATTTT,CASSQAVRRADTQYF
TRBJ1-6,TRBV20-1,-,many,TGCAGTGCTAGAGATCGCGAGGCTTCACCCCTCCACTTT,CSARDREASPLHF
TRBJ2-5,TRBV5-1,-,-,TGCGCCAGCAGCCGGGGGACGGCAGGGAGAGAGACCCAGTACTTC,CASSRGTAGRETQYF
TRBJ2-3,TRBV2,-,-,TGTGCCAGCACCCGGGAGAGGGAAGATACGCAGTATTTT,CASTREREDTQYF
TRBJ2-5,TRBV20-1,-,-,TGCAGTGCTACCGGACGGACGCAAGAGACCCAGTACTTC,CSATGRTQETQYF
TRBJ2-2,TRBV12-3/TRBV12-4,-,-,TGTGCCAGCAGTACCTCCGGGGCTCAAAACCCCGCGAACACCGGGGAGCTGTTTTTT,CASSTSGAQNPANTGELFF
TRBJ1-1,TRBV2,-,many,TGTGCCAGCAGTGCAACCGAAGGGGGGAACACTGAAGCTTTCTTT,CASSATEGGNTEAFF
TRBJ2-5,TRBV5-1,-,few,TGCGCCAGCAGCTTGCGTGGGCTAGCCCAAGAGACCCAGTACTTC,CASSLRGLAQETQYF
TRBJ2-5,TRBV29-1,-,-,TGCAGCGTTCTCCAAGGGGCAGAGACCCAGTACTTC,CSVLQGAETQYF
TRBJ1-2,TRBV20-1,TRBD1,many,TGCAGTGCTCAGTATGGGACAGGGGAAGGCTACACCTTC,CSAQYGTGEGYTF
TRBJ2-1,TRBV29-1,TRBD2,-,TGCAGCGCGGGACTAGCGGGGCCGGGCAATGAGCAGTTCTTC,CSAGLAGPGNEQFF
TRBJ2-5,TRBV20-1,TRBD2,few,TGCAGTGCTAGAGAGGGGGGGCAAGAGACCCAGTACTTC,CSAREGGQETQYF
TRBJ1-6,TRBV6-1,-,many,TGTGCCAGCAGTAAACCAGGGGCTAGCTATAATTCACCCCTCCACTTT,CASSKPGASYNSPLHF
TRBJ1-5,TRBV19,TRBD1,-,TGTGCCAGTAGTAGACGCCGGGACAGGACTTACTTTCAGCCCCAGCATTTT,CASSRRRDRTYFQPQHF
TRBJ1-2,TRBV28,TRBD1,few,TGTGCCAGCAGTCCAGGGACAGGGATGGGGTATGGCTACACCTTC,CASSPGTGMGYGYTF
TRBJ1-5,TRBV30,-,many,TGTGCCTGGAGTGTAGGAGGCCATCAGCCCCAGCATTTT,CAWSVGGHQPQHF
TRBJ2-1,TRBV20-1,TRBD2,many,TGCAGTGCTAGAGATCTCAACGGGAGGGCATATGAGCAGTTCTTC,CSARDLNGRAYEQFF
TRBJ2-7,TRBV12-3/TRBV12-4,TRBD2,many,TGTGCCAGCAGGACTAGCGGAGGATCCTACGAGCAGTACTTC,CASRTSGGSYEQYF
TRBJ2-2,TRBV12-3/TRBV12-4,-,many,TGTGCCAGCAGTATTAGCGGACCCACCGGGGAGCTGTTTTTT,CASSISGPTGELFF
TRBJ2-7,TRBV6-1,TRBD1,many,TGTGCCAGCGCCGGGACAGGGAATCTCATGGACGAGCAGTACTTC,CASAGTGNLMDEQYF
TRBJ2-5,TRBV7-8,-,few,TGTGCCAGCAGCTTAACGCCGGGGGTTGGGGTCCAAGAGACCCAGTACTTC,CASSLTPGVGVQETQYF
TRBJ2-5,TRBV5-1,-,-,TGCGCCAGCAGCTTTGGGGATGATGAGACCCAGTACTTC,CASSFGDDETQYF
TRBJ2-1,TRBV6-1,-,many,TGTGCCAGCAACCGACAGCCCAGCTCCTACAATGAGCAGTTCTTC,CASNRQPSSYNEQFF
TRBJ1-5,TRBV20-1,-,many,TGCAGTGCTAGCTCCATTTGGGAAACTGATGCGAATCAGCCCCAGCATTTT,CSASSIWETDANQPQHF
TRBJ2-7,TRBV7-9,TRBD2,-,TGTGCCAGCAGCTCGACCGACTTCGTGCGGGAGCTCGACGAGCAGTACTTC,CASSSTDFVRELDEQYF
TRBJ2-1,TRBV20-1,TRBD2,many,TGCAGTGCTAGAGACAGAACAGGGGGCCCGGGACTAGCGGACAATGAGCAGTTCTTC,CSARDRTGGPGLADNEQFF
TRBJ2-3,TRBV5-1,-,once,TGCGCCAGCAGCTTGACACCCCGATCATGGCAAGGTACGCAGTATTTT,CASSLTPRSWQGTQYF
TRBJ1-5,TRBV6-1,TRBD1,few,TGTGCCAGCAGATCCGGGACAGGGGGTCCTAATAGCAATCAGCCCCAGCATTTT,CASRSGTGGPNSNQPQHF
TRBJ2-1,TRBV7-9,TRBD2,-,TGTGCCAGCAGCGAACCAAGACCGGGACTAGCGGGAGTTGGAAGAAATGAGCAGTTCTTC,CASSEPRPGLAGVGRNEQFF
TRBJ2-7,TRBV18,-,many,TGTGCCAGCTCATCGACCGGGACTTCTCCCTACGAGCAGTACTTC,CASSSTGTSPYEQYF
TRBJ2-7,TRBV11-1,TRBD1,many,TGTGCCAGCAGCCCCCACGGACAGGGGGCCTACGAGCAGTACTTC,CASSPHGQGAYEQYF
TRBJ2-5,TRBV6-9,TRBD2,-,TGTGCCAGCAGTCACCAACTAGCGGGAGAGGGGGAGACCCAGTACTTC,CASSHQLAGEGETQYF
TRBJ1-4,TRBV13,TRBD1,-,TGTGCCAGCAGCCGACAGGGGAGGGATGAAAAACTGTTTTTT,CASSRQGRDEKLFF
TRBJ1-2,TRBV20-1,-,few,TGCAGTGCTAGACTTATCGCCAGCTATGGCTACACCTTC,CSARLIASYGYTF
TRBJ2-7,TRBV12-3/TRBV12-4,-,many,TGTGCCAGCAGCACCCCCCTGCGGGAGCAGTACTTC,CASSTPLREQYF
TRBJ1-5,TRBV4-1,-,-,TGCGCCAGCAGCCAAGATTTGGAACAGGGCAATAGCAATCAGCCCCAGCATTTT,CASSQDLEQGNSNQPQHF
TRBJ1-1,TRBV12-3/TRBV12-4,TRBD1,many,TGTGCCAGCAGCTGGACAGGAGGGGACACTGAAGCTTTCTTT,CASSWTGGDTEAFF
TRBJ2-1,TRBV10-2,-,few,TGCGCCAGCATGATGGCCTGGGGCAATGAGCAGTTCTTC,CASMMAWGNEQFF
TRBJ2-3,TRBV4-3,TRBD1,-,TGCGCCAGCAGCCAAACCGGGACAGGGATCACAGATACGCAGTATTTT,CASSQTGTGITDTQYF
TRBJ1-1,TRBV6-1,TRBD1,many,TGTGCCAGCAGTCAAAGGACAGGAGCTGAAGCTTTCTTT,CASSQRTGAEAFF
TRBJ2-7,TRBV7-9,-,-,TGTGCCAGCAGCTCCGGAAAGGTCCGCGAGCAGTACTTC,CASSSGKVREQYF
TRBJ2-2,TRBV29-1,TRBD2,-,TGCAGCGTCCTAGCGGGAGCTTTCGGGGAGCTGTTTTTT,CSVLAGAFGELFF
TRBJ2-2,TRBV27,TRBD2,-,TGTGCCAGCAGTCTTCCGGGACTAGCGGACACCGGGGAGCTGTTTTTT,CASSLPGLADTGELFF
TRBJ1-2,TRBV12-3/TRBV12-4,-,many,TGTGCCAGCAGTTTTCGTCGTGCAGAAGTCTATGGCTACACCTTC,CASSFRRAEVYGYTF
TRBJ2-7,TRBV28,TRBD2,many,TGTGCCAGCAGTTTAACAGTAGCGGGGGACTACGAGCAGTACTTC,CASSLTVAGDYEQYF
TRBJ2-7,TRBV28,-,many,TGTGCCAGCAGTTTAGAATCGGGACAGCGGGTCGACGAGCAGTACTTC,CASSLESGQRVDEQYF
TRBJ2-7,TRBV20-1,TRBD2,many,TGCAGTGCCCCCCTGTGGGGAGCGGGACCTTCCTACGAGCAGTACTTC,CSAPLWGAGPSYEQYF
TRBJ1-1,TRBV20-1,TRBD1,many,TGCAGTGTCCCGGACAGGGCTACTGAAGCTTTCTTT,CSVPDRATEAFF
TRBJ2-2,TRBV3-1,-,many,TGTGCCAGCAGCCAAGGGGCGCAGAACACCGGGGAGCTGTTTTTT,CASSQGAQNTGELFF
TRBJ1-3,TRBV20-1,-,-,TGCAGTGCTTTACCGGGCCGAAGAGGAGGAAACACCATATATTTT,CSALPGRRGGNTIYF
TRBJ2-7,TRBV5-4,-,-,TGTGCCAGCAGCTTTGAGGGACTCCGCTCCTACGAGCAGTACTTC,CASSFEGLRSYEQYF
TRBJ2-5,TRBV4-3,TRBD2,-,TGCGCCAGCAGCCAGGGGACCGGGAGGGTGTTCCCAGAGACCCAGTACTTC,CASSQGTGRVFPETQYF
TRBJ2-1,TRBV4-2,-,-,TGTGCCAGCAGCCAAGGACGGGAAACCTACAATGAGCAGTTCTTC,CASSQGRETYNEQFF
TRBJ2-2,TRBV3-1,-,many,TGTGCCAGCAGCGCCGGGGGCGCGGAGCTGTTTTTT,CASSAGGAELFF